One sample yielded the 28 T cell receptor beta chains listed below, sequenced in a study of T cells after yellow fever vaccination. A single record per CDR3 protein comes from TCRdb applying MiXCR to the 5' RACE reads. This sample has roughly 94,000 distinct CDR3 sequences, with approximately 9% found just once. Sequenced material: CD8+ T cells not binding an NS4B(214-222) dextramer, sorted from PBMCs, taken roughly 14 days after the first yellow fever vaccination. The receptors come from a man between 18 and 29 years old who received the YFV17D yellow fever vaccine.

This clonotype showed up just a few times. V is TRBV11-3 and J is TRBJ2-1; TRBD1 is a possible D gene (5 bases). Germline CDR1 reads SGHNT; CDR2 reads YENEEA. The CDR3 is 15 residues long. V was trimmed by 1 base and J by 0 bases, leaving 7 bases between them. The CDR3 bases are TGTGCCAGCAGCTTAGGGACAAACTCCTACAATGAGCAGTTCTTC. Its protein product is CASSLGTNSYNEQFF.

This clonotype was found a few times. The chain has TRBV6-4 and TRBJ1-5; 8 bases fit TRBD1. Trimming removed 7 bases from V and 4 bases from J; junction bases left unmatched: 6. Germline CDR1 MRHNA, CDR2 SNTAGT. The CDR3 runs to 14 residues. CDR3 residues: CASTGGQGNQPQHF. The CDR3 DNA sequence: TGTGCCAGCACAGGAGGACAGGGAAATCAGCCCCAGCATTTT.

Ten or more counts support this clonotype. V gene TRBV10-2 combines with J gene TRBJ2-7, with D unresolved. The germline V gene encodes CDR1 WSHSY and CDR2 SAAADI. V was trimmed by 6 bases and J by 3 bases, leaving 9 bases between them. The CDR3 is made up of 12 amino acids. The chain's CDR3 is CASRSRSYEQYF. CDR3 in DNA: TGCGCCAGCAGAAGTAGGAGCTACGAGCAGTACTTC.

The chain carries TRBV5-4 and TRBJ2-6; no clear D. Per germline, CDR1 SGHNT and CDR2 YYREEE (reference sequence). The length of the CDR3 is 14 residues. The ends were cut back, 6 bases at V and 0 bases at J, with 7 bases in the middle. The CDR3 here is CASNIYSGANVLTF. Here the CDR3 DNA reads TGTGCCAGCAACATATACTCTGGGGCCAACGTCCTGACTTTC.

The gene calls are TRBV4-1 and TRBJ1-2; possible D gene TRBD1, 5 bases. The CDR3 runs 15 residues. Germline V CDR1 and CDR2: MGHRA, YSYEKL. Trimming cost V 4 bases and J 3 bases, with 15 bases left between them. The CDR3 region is CASSLHPGLYYGYTF. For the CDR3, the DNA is TGCGCCAGCAGCCTACACCCGGGACTCTACTATGGCTACACCTTC.

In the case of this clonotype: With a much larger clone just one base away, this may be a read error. CDR3 amino acids: CASRRRQADTGELFF. The CDR3 nucleotides read TGTGCCAGCAGGAGGCGACAGGCTGACACCGGGGAGCTGTTTTTT. The V call is TRBV2, the J call TRBJ2-2; TRBD1 might be the D (6 bases). This CDR3 contains 15 residues. V was cut by 6 bases and J by 3 bases, with 14 bases left in between. Germline V CDR1 and CDR2: SNHLY, FYNNEI.

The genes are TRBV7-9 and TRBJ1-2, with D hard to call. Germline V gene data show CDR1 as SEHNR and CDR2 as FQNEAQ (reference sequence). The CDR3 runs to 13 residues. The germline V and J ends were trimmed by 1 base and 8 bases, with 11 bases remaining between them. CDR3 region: CASSLGGPGGYTF. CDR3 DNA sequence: TGTGCCAGCAGCTTAGGCGGGCCCGGGGGCTACACCTTC.

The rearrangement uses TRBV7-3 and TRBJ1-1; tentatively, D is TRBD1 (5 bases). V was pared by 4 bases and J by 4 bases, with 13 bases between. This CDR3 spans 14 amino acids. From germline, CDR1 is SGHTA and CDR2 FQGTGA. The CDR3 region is CASSSWDGATEAFF. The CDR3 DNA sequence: TGTGCCAGCAGCTCCTGGGATGGGGCCACTGAAGCTTTCTTT.

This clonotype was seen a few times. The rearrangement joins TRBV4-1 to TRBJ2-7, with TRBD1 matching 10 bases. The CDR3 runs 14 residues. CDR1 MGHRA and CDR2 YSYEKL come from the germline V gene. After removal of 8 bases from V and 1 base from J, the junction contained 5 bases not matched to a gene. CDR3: CASGQGVTSYEQYF. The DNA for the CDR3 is TGCGCCAGCGGACAGGGGGTTACTTCCTACGAGCAGTACTTC.

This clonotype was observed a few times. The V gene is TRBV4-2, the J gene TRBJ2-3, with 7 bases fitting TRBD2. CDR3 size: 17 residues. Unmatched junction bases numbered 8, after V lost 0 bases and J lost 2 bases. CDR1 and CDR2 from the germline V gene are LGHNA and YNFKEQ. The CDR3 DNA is TGTGCCAGCAGCCAAGATTGGCCCGCGGGAGCCACAGATACGCAGTATTTT. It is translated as CASSQDWPAGATDTQYF.

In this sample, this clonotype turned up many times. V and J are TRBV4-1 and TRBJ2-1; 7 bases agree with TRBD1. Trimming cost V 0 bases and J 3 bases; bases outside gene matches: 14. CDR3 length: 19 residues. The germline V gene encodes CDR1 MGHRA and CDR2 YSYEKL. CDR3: CASSQEGGLPGQLYNEQFF. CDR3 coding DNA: TGCGCCAGCAGCCAAGAGGGTGGGCTACCGGGACAGCTCTACAATGAGCAGTTCTTC.

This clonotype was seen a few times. The CDR3 coding sequence is TGCAGCGGAAGGGGGCTAGCGGGGGGAAGCTCCTACAATGAGCAGTTCTTC. Translated: CSGRGLAGGSSYNEQFF. This chain links TRBV29-1 with TRBJ2-1; 11 bases map to TRBD2. The CDR3 runs to 17 residues. V gave up 7 bases and J gave up 0 bases; unmatched junction bases: 11. The germline gives CDR1 SQVTM, CDR2 ANQGSEA.

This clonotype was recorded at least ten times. CDR3 sequence: CASSFFVSMEYEQYF. CDR3 DNA: TGTGCCAGCAGCTTCTTTGTCAGTATGGAATACGAGCAGTACTTC. The chain joins TRBV7-2 to TRBJ2-7; unclear D gene. Germline V gene data show CDR1 as SGHTA and CDR2 as FQGNSA. V was clipped by 3 bases and J by 4 bases, with 16 bases between them. The CDR3 runs to 15 residues.

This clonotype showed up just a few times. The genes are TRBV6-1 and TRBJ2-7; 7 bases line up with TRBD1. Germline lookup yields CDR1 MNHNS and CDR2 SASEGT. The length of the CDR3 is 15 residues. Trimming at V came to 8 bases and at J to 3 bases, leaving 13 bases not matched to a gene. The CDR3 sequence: CASAFPGAGGYEQYV. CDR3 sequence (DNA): TGTGCCAGCGCCTTTCCCGGGGCAGGGGGCTACGAGCAGTACGTC.

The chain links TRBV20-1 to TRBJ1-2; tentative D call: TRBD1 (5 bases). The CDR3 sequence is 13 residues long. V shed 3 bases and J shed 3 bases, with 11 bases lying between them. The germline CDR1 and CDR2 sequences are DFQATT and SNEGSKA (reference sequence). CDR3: CSASFQGDYGYTF. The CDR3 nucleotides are TGCAGTGCTAGTTTCCAGGGTGACTATGGCTACACCTTC.

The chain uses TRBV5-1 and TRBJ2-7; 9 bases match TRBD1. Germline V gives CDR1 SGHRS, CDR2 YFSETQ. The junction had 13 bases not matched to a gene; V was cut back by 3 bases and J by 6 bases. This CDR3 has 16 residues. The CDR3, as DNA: TGCGCCAGCAGCTCCGGGACAGGGACCTATCGGGGCGAGCAGTACTTC. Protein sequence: CASSSGTGTYRGEQYF.

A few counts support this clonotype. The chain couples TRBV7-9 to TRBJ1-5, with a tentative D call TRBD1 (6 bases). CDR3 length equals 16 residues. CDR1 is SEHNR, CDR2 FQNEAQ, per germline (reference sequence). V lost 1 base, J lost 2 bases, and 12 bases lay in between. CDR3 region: CASSLVVSGGNQPQHF. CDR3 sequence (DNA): TGTGCCAGCAGCTTAGTTGTCTCAGGGGGCAATCAGCCCCAGCATTTT.

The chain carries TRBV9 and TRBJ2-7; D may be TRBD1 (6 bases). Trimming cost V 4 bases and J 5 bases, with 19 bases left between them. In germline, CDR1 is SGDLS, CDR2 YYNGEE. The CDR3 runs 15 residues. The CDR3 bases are TGTGCCAGCAGCCTAGCTGGGGGCGTCGTCCACGAGCAGTACTTC. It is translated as CASSLAGGVVHEQYF.

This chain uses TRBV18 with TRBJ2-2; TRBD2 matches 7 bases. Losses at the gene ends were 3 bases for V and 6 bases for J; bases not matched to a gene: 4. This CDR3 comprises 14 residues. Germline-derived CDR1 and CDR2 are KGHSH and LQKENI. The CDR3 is CASSPPGGSGELFF. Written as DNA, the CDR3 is TGTGCCAGCTCACCCCCGGGGGGTTCCGGGGAGCTGTTTTTT. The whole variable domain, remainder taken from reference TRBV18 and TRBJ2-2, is NAGVMQNPRHLVRRRGQEARLRCSPMKGHSHVYWYRQLPEEGLKFMVYLQKENIIDESGMPKERFSAEFPKEGPSILRIQQVVRGDSAAYFCASSPPGGSGELFFGEGSRLTVL.

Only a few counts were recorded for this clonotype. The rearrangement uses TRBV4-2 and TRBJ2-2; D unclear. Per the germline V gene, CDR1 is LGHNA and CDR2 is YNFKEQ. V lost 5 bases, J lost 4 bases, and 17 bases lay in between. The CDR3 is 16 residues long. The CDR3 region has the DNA TGTGCCAGCAGCTCCCCGTTCGGGTCGGGCACCGGGGAGCTGTTTTTT. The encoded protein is CASSSPFGSGTGELFF.

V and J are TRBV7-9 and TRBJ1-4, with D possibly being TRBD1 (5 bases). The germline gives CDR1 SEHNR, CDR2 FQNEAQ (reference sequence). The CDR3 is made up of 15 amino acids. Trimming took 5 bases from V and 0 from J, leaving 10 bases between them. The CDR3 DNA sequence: TGTGCCAGCAGCGAACAGGAGGCAACTAATGAAAAACTGTTTTTT. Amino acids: CASSEQEATNEKLFF.

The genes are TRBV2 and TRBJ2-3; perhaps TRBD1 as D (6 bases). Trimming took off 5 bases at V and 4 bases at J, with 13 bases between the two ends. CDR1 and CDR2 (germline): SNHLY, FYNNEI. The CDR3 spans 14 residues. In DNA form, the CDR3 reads TGTGCCAGCAGTACAGGGACCAGGGCAGATACGCAGTATTTT. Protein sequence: CASSTGTRADTQYF.

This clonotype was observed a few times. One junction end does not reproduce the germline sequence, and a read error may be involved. CDR3 amino acids: CASSQGSSEQYF. The CDR3 bases are TGTGCCAGCAGCCAAGGGTCCTCCGAGCAGTACTTC. J is TRBJ2-7 and V is TRBV3-1, with no clear D. Germline loops: CDR1 LGHDT, CDR2 YNNKEL (reference sequence). This CDR3 is 12 amino acids long.

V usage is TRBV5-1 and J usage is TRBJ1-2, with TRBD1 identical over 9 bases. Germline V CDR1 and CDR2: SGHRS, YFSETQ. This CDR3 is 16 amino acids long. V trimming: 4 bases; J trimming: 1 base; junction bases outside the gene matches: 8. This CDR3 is CASSIGTGNYNYGYTF. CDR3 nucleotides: TGCGCCAGCAGCATCGGGACAGGGAACTATAACTATGGCTACACCTTC.

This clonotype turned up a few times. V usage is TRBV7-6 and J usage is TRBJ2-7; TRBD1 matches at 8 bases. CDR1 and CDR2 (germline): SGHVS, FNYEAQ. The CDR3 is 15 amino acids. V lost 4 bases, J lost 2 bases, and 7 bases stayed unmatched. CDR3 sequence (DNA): TGTGCCAGCAGCTCCACCGGGACAGGAGCCTACGAGCAGTACTTC. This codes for CASSSTGTGAYEQYF.

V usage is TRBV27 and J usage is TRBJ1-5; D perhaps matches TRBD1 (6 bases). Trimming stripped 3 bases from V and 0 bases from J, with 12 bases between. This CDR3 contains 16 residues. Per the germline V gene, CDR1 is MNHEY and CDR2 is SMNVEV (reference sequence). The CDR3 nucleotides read TGTGCCAGCAGTTTCAAGGGACACATTAGCAATCAGCCCCAGCATTTT. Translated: CASSFKGHISNQPQHF.

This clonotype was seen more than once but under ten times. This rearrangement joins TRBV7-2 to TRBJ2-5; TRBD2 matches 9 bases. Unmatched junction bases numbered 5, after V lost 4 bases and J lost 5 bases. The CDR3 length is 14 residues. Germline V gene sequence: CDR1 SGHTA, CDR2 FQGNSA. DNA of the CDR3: TGTGCCAGCAGCTATATAGCGGGGGAGGAGACCCAGTACTTC. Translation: CASSYIAGEETQYF.

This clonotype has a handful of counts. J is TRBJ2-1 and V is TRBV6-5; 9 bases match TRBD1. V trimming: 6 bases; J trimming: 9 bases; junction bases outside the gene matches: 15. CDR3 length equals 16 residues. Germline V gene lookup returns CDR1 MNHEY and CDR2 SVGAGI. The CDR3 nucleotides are TGTGCCAGCAGACCGATCCCGAAGGACAGGGGCGGTGAGCAGTTCTTC. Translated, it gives CASRPIPKDRGGEQFF.